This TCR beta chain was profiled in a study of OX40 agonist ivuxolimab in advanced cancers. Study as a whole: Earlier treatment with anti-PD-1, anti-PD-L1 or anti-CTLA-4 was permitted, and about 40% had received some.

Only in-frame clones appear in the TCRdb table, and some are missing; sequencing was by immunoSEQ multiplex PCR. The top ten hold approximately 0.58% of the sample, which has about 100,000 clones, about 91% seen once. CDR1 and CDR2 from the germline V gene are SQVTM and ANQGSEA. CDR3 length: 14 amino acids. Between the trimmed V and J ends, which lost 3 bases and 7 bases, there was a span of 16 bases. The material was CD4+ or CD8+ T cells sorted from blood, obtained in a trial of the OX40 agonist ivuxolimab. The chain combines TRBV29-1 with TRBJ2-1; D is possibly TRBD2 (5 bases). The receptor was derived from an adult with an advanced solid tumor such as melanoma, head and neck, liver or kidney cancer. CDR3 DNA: TGCAGCGTTGAGTCCGTGGGAGTAGCGAATGAGCAGTTCTTC. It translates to CSVESVGVANEQFF.